The 29 T cell receptor beta chains given below trace back to one sample, sequenced in a study of blood T cell repertoires in COVID-19. Assay used: immunoSEQ multiplex PCR; TCRdb lists only in-frame clones, some missing. The table shows around 110,000 clones, with about 80% occurring only once. The sample consisted of peripheral blood. The receptors shown here come from a man aged 65-85 years with active or convalescent COVID-19.

This clone was seen only a few times. This chain joins TRBV6-2 or TRBV6-3 and TRBJ2-1; 9 bases align to TRBD2. Per germline, CDR1 MNHEY and CDR2 SVGEGT. The CDR3 runs 15 residues. V was clipped by 5 bases and J by 8 bases; unmatched bases: 10. CDR3 protein: CASSQGRGGLDEQFF. In nucleotides, the CDR3 is TGTGCCAGCAGTCAAGGGCGGGGGGGCCTTGATGAGCAGTTCTTC.

The chain joins TRBV6-5 to TRBJ1-2; perhaps TRBD1 as D (6 bases). The CDR3 has 14 residues. V shed 6 bases and J shed 4 bases, with 15 bases lying between them. Germline CDR1 MNHEY, CDR2 SVGAGI. The CDR3 region has the DNA TGTGCCAGCAGCACCCTTTACAGGGTCTATGGCTACACCTTC. It specifies CASSTLYRVYGYTF.

The CDR3 reads CASSLRLSPSNEQFF. CDR3 DNA: TGCGCCAGCAGCCTGAGACTATCCCCTAGCAATGAGCAGTTCTTC. The chain recombines TRBV4-3 with TRBJ2-1; possible D gene TRBD2, 5 bases. The CDR3 contains 15 residues. V lost 4 bases and J lost 6, with 16 bases in between. Looked up from germline, CDR1 is LGHNA and CDR2 is YSLEER.

The rearrangement joins TRBV19 to TRBJ1-2; 10 bases match TRBD1. CDR3 length equals 16 residues. The V gene's germline CDR1 is LNHDA and CDR2 SQIVND (reference sequence). The J segment lost 4 bases and the V segment lost 5 bases, leaving 10 bases of the junction unmatched. CDR3 region: CASSPLPGTGVYGYTF. The CDR3 bases are TGTGCCAGTAGTCCCCTTCCCGGGACAGGGGTCTATGGCTACACCTTC.

V usage is TRBV5-6 and J usage is TRBJ1-5; D is undetermined. Trimming shortened V by 2 bases and J by 4 bases, and 10 bases separated the two germline ends. Germline lookup yields CDR1 SGHDT and CDR2 YYEEEE. The length of the CDR3 is 14 residues. The CDR3 DNA follows: TGTGCCAGCAGCTTTCAGGCAGAGAATCAGCCCCAGCATTTT. Amino acid sequence: CASSFQAENQPQHF.

The chain recombines TRBV6-5 with TRBJ1-4; D is perhaps TRBD1 (6 bases). V was clipped by 5 bases and J by 8 bases, with 15 bases between them. This CDR3 has 14 amino acids. Per germline, CDR1 MNHEY and CDR2 SVGAGI. CDR3 residues: CASSPTGSVEKLFF. CDR3 DNA sequence: TGTGCCAGCAGTCCTACAGGGAGTGTGGAAAAACTGTTTTTT.

The chain links TRBV15 to TRBJ2-5; tentatively, D is TRBD1 (6 bases). The CDR3 runs 15 residues. Germline CDR1 reads LNHNV; CDR2 reads YYDKDF (reference sequence). V dropped 2 bases and J dropped 1 base, with 11 bases sitting between them. CDR3 nucleotides: TGTGCCACCAGCAGAAAAGGACAGATCCAAGAGACCCAGTACTTC. Its protein product is CATSRKGQIQETQYF.

This chain uses TRBV5-4 with TRBJ1-2; 7 nucleotides match TRBD1. Germline V gene lookup returns CDR1 SGHNT and CDR2 YYREEE (reference sequence). The CDR3 covers 15 residues. V shed 4 bases and J 3 bases; nucleotides not matched to a gene: 9. The CDR3 spells CASSPGQDPDYGYTF. The CDR3 DNA reads TGTGCCAGCAGCCCTGGACAGGACCCGGACTATGGCTACACCTTC. The entire variable domain, with the rest obtained from reference TRBV5-4 and TRBJ1-2, is as follows: ETGVTQSPTHLIKTRGQQVTLRCSSQSGHNTVSWYQQALGQGPQFIFQYYREEENGRGNFPPRFSGLQFPNYSSELNVNALELDDSALYLCASSPGQDPDYGYTFGSGTRLTVV.

The rearrangement links TRBV6-2 or TRBV6-3 to TRBJ1-2; maybe TRBD1 (6 bases). The germline V gene encodes CDR1 MNHEY and CDR2 SVGEGT. CDR3 length: 14 residues. The V gene lost 4 bases and the J gene lost 6 bases, with 15 bases spanning the gap. CDR3 sequence (DNA): TGTGCCAGCAGTTTCCTGGACAGCCCCCATGGCTACACCTTC. Translated: CASSFLDSPHGYTF.

This clone was picked up a small number of times. Distinct nucleotide sequences in the sample also encode this CDR3. This rearrangement joins TRBV11-3 to TRBJ2-1, with 7 bases lining up with TRBD1. The CDR3 has 15 amino acids. CDR1 SGHNT and CDR2 YENEEA come from the germline V gene. J lost 0 bases, V lost 1 base, and 0 bases had no gene match. In DNA, the CDR3 is TGTGCCAGCAGCTTAGCAGGGGGCTCCTACAATGAGCAGTTCTTC. Its protein product is CASSLAGGSYNEQFF.

V gene TRBV18 combines with J gene TRBJ1-2; D unclear. The CDR3 contains 13 residues. Trimming took off 3 bases at V and 4 bases at J, with 9 bases between the two ends. CDR1 and CDR2 (germline): KGHSH, LQKENI. The CDR3 DNA is TGTGCCAGCTCACCTGAGACAAGCTATGGCTACACCTTC. This translates into CASSPETSYGYTF. The full variable domain, rest sourced from reference TRBV18 and TRBJ1-2, is NAGVMQNPRHLVRRRGQEARLRCSPMKGHSHVYWYRQLPEEGLKFMVYLQKENIIDESGMPKERFSAEFPKEGPSILRIQQVVRGDSAAYFCASSPETSYGYTFGSGTRLTVV.

The CDR3 sequence is CASEGALETHNEQFF. CDR3 sequence (DNA): TGTGCCAGCGAGGGAGCTCTAGAAACACACAATGAGCAGTTCTTC. The V call is TRBV5-6, the J call TRBJ2-1; tentatively, D is TRBD2 (5 bases). Per germline, CDR1 SGHDT and CDR2 YYEEEE. The CDR3 spans 15 residues. Trimming stripped 7 bases from V and 5 bases from J, with 19 bases between.

V and J are TRBV7-2 and TRBJ1-3; no definite D call. V was clipped by 5 bases and J by 2 bases, with 16 bases between them. Germline CDR1 reads SGHTA; CDR2 reads FQGNSA. The CDR3 totals 16 residues. CDR3 nucleotide sequence: TGTGCCAGCAGCGCCCGCCCCCCCGGGGCTGGAAACACCATATATTTT. As protein: CASSARPPGAGNTIYF.

The chain recombines TRBV7-6 with TRBJ1-1, with D unclear. Trimming left V 0 bases short and J 6 bases short, with 11 bases between. The germline V gene encodes CDR1 SGHVS and CDR2 FNYEAQ. The CDR3 is 14 amino acids. The CDR3, as DNA: TGTGCCAGCAGCTTAGCGAGGGAGGGCGCTGAAGCTTTCTTT. This encodes CASSLAREGAEAFF. Together with reference TRBV7-6 and TRBJ1-1, the CDR3 gives the full variable domain: GAGVSQSPRYKVTKRGQDVALRCDPISGHVSLYWYRQALGQGPEFLTYFNYEAQQDKSGLPNDRFSAERPEGSISTLTIQRTEQRDSAMYRCASSLAREGAEAFFGQGTRLTVV.

This sequence joins TRBV9 and TRBJ1-6; maybe TRBD1 (5 bases). This CDR3 comprises 15 residues. Per germline, CDR1 SGDLS and CDR2 YYNGEE. V lost 4 bases to trimming and J lost 7 bases, with 15 bases between them. CDR3 sequence reads: CASSPVTGPNSPLHF. CDR3 nucleotides: TGTGCCAGCAGCCCAGTTACAGGCCCAAATTCACCCCTCCACTTT.

The chain combines TRBV11-2 with TRBJ2-3; 8 bases are a match to TRBD1. V was pared by 3 bases and J by 1 base, with 3 bases of the junction left unmatched. The CDR3 is 15 amino acids. CDR1 SGHAT and CDR2 FQNNGV come from the germline V gene. CDR3: CASSLAGQGTDTQYF. The DNA of the CDR3 is TGTGCCAGCAGCTTGGCGGGACAGGGCACAGATACGCAGTATTTT.

This clone was observed a handful of times. V and J are TRBV7-3 and TRBJ2-1; TRBD2 might be the D (6 bases). The germline CDR1 and CDR2 sequences are SGHTA and FQGTGA. This CDR3 comprises 13 residues. The ends were cut back, 5 bases at V and 8 bases at J, with 13 bases in the middle. DNA of the CDR3: TGTGCCAGCAGCCGAGGGACTTTGGATGAGCAGTTCTTC. This gives the protein CASSRGTLDEQFF.

The rearrangement uses TRBV5-8 and TRBJ1-1; D ambiguous. Germline values: CDR1 SGHTS, CDR2 YDEGEE. The ends were cut back, 4 bases at V and 0 bases at J, with 10 bases in the middle. The CDR3 has 14 amino acids. The CDR3 sequence: CASSKAGMNTEAFF. In DNA form, the CDR3 reads TGTGCCAGCAGCAAGGCGGGGATGAACACTGAAGCTTTCTTT.

The chain joins TRBV28 to TRBJ2-5; D is perhaps TRBD2 (6 bases). The CDR3 has 14 residues. The V gene lost 5 bases and the J gene lost 7 bases, with 17 bases spanning the gap. The germline gives CDR1 MDHEN, CDR2 SYDVKM. The CDR3 DNA sequence: TGTGCCAGCAGTCCTAGGTCTGTGGGGGGGACCCAGTACTTC. It is translated as CASSPRSVGGTQYF. The full variable domain, completed using reference TRBV28 and TRBJ2-5, is DVKVTQSSRYLVKRTGEKVFLECVQDMDHENMFWYRQDPGLGLRLIYFSYDVKMKEKGDIPEGYSVSREKKERFSLILESASTNQTSMYLCASSPRSVGGTQYFGPGTRLLVL.

V is TRBV10-3 and J is TRBJ2-1; the match to TRBD2 covers 9 bases. Germline CDR1 ENHRY, CDR2 SYGVKD. The CDR3 has 20 residues. V shed 0 bases and J 0 bases; nucleotides not matched to a gene: 12. CDR3 region: CAISESAASGNLGSYNEQFF. Here the CDR3 DNA reads TGTGCCATCAGTGAGTCGGCGGCTAGCGGGAATCTGGGCTCCTACAATGAGCAGTTCTTC.

The chain carries TRBV13 and TRBJ1-2; weak D call: TRBD1 (6 bases). The CDR3 is 13 residues long. Germline CDR1 PRHDT, CDR2 FYEKMQ (reference sequence). Deletions cut 3 bases from V and 6 bases from J, with 11 bases between. In DNA, the CDR3 is TGTGCCAGCAGCTTGGGGGCAGGCGATGGCTACACCTTC. It translates to CASSLGAGDGYTF.

V usage is TRBV2 and J usage is TRBJ2-7, with D possibly being TRBD2 (7 bases). V dropped 8 bases and J dropped 3 bases, with 17 bases sitting between them. The CDR3 spans 14 residues. CDR1 is SNHLY and CDR2 is FYNNEI in the germline V gene. The chain's CDR3 is CASWGGNRVYEQYF. CDR3 DNA: TGTGCCAGCTGGGGGGGAAACAGGGTCTACGAGCAGTACTTC.

This rearrangement joins TRBV27 to TRBJ2-3, with a possible D match to TRBD2 (6 bases). The CDR3 is made up of 16 amino acids. Germline values: CDR1 MNHEY, CDR2 SMNVEV (reference sequence). V was trimmed by 7 bases and J by 2 bases, leaving 19 bases between them. Here the CDR3 DNA reads TGTGCCAGCACGACGCCGGGGGACGGGAACACAGATACGCAGTATTTT. This gives the protein CASTTPGDGNTDTQYF.

The chain joins TRBV5-1 to TRBJ1-5; TRBD1 might be the D (6 bases). Germline assignment: CDR1 SGHRS and CDR2 YFSETQ. The CDR3 length is 14 residues. V lost 4 bases to trimming and J lost 0 bases, with 8 bases between them. The CDR3 nucleotides are TGCGCCAGCAGCCCGACAGGTAGCAATCAGCCCCAGCATTTT. Encoded protein: CASSPTGSNQPQHF.

V and J are TRBV7-6 and TRBJ1-3; D unresolved. V lost 1 base, J lost 1 base, and 17 bases lay in between. CDR1 and CDR2 (germline): SGHVS, FNYEAQ. CDR3 length: 18 amino acids. The CDR3 nucleotides read TGTGCCAGCAGCTTAGTTCCCCCAGTAAAAAATTCTGGAAACACCATATATTTT. Translating it yields CASSLVPPVKNSGNTIYF.

J is TRBJ2-5 and V is TRBV29-1; the D gene is possibly TRBD1 (5 bases). Germline CDR1 SQVTM, CDR2 ANQGSEA. The CDR3 is 13 amino acids. The V gene lost 4 bases and the J gene lost 0 bases, with 9 bases spanning the gap. Written as DNA, the CDR3 is TGCAGCGTTGGAGCAGGGTACCAAGAGACCCAGTACTTC. It translates to CSVGAGYQETQYF.

The J gene is TRBJ2-1, the V gene TRBV14; 12 nucleotides align to TRBD2. J was trimmed by 8 bases and V by 0 bases; bases with no gene match: 11. In germline, CDR1 is SGHDN, CDR2 FVKESK. This CDR3 spans 18 amino acids. The CDR3 sequence: CASSQDVGRTSGIHEQFF. The CDR3 nucleotides read TGTGCCAGCAGCCAAGATGTAGGGAGGACTAGCGGGATTCATGAGCAGTTCTTC. The full variable domain, with the rest looked up from reference TRBV14 and TRBJ2-1, is EAGVTQFPSHSVIEKGQTVTLRCDPISGHDNLYWYRRVMGKEIKFLLHFVKESKQDESGMPNNRFLAERTGGTYSTLKVQPAELEDSGVYFCASSQDVGRTSGIHEQFFGPGTRLTVL.

V usage is TRBV10-3 and J usage is TRBJ2-2; the match to TRBD2 covers 13 bases. This CDR3 spans 15 amino acids. Germline CDR1 ENHRY, CDR2 SYGVKD. V dropped 5 bases and J dropped 8; count of bases not matched to a gene: 5. CDR3 sequence: CAISTGTSGTGELFF. The CDR3 nucleotides are TGTGCCATCAGTACCGGGACTAGCGGGACTGGGGAGCTGTTTTTT.

The chain joins TRBV27 to TRBJ2-3, with 9 nucleotides matching TRBD2. The J segment lost 1 base and the V segment lost 3 bases, leaving 11 bases of the junction unmatched. This CDR3 spans 18 amino acids. In germline, CDR1 is MNHEY, CDR2 SMNVEV (reference sequence). The CDR3 DNA follows: TGTGCCAGCAGTTTCGCCGGTCGAAGGACTAGCGGCACAGATACGCAGTATTTT. This gives the protein CASSFAGRRTSGTDTQYF.